The entry below describes one T cell receptor (beta chain). The entry originates in a study of control samples from healthy donors and cancer patients. The CDR3 is 17 amino acids. Germline V lookup: CDR1 LGHNT, CDR2 FRNRAP. Trimming shortened V by 6 bases and J by 6 bases, and 21 bases separated the two germline ends. Here immunoSEQ multiplex PCR was the method, and the copy in TCRdb shows in-frame clones only, minus some. Here the sample spans around 130,000 clones, approximately 89% being singletons. This TCR was sampled from a man between 18 and 35 years old in good health. The chain carries TRBV12-5 and TRBJ1-6; maybe TRBD1 (6 bases). The sequencing sample was made of blood. CDR3 DNA sequence: TGTGCTAGTGGCCTAACCCCCGGCAGGGGCTTTAATTCACCCCTCCACTTT. This codes for CASGLTPGRGFNSPLHF.